This T cell receptor beta chain was recorded in a study of T-cell reconstitution after alpha-beta-depleted transplantation in children. For this clonotype: Its antigen is not identified.

Study-level points and caveats: TCRbeta diversity was high at day 60 in some patients (a result of surviving recipient T cells and thymic progenitors). A year had passed since transplant, and T-cell counts and diversity by then came mostly from newly produced T cells. In patients about two months after transplant, alpha-beta T cells reportedly arose from several hundred expanded graft clones.

It was with unique molecular identifiers that the TCRbeta library was prepared. TCRdb redid the calling of the PCR reads with MiXCR, one entry per CDR3 protein. In the table there are over 200,000 distinct CDR3 sequences, approximately 15% of which are singletons. This TCR came from a male patient between 2 and 10 years old who had a stem cell transplant for acute lymphoblastic leukemia, so the T cells may come from the graft donor. The sequenced sample was PBMCs, mostly from graft donor cells, obtained 360 days after TCRalphabeta/CD19-depleted stem cell transplant.

Written as DNA, the CDR3 is TGCGCCAGCAGCACCCGCAATCCTAGCACAGATACGCAGTATTTT. Amino acids: CASSTRNPSTDTQYF. The chain employs TRBV5-1 and TRBJ2-3; D gene uncertain. The CDR3 is 15 residues long. V shed 4 bases and J shed 0 bases, with 12 bases lying between them. Germline V gene lookup returns CDR1 SGHRS and CDR2 YFSETQ.